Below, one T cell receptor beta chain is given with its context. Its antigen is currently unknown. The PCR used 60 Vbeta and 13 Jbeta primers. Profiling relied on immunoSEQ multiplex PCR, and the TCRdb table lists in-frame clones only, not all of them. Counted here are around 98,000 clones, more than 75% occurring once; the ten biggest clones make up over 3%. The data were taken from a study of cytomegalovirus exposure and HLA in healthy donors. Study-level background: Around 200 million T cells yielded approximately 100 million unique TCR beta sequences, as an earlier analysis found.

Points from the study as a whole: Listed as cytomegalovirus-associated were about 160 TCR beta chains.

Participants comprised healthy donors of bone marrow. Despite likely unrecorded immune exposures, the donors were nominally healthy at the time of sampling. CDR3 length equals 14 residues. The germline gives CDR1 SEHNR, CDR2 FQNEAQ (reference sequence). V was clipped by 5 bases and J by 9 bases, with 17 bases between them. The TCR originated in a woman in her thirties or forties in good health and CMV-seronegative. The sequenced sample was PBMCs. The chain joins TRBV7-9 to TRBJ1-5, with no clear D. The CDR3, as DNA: TGTGCCAGCAGCGGAGGTGCTATCGGGCGGCCCCAGCATTTT. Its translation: CASSGGAIGRPQHF.